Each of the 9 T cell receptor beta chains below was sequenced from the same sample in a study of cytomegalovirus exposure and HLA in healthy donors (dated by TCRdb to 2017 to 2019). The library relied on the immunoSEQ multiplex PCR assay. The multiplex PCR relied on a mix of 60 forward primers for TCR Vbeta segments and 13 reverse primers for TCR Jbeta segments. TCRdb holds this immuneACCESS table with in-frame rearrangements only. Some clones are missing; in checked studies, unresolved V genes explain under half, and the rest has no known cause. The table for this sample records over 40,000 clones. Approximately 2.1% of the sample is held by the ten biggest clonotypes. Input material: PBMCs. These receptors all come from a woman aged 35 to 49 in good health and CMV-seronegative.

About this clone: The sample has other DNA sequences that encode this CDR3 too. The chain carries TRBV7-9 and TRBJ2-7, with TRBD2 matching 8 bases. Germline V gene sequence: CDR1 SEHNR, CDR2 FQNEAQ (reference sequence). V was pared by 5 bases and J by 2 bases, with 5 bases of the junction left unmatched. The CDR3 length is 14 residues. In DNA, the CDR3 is TGTGCCAGCAGCCCAAGAGCGGGAGCCTACGAGCAGTACTTC. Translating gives CASSPRAGAYEQYF.

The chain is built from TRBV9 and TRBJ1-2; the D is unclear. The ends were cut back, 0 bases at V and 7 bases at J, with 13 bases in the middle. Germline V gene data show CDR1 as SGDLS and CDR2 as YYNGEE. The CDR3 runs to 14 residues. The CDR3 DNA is TGTGCCAGCAGCGTAGTTCCCCGCGGTGGTGGCTACACCTTC. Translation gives CASSVVPRGGGYTF.

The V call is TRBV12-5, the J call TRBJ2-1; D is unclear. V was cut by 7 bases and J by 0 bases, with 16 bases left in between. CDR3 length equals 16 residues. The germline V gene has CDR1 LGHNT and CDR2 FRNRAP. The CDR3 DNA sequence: TGTGCTAGTGATTCCCCTCTCCCCAGCTCCTACAATGAGCAGTTCTTC. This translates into CASDSPLPSSYNEQFF.

CDR3 DNA sequence: TGTGCCAGCAAGACCCCGGGACTAGCGGGAGAAGAGACCCAGTACTTC. The encoded protein is CASKTPGLAGEETQYF. V and J are TRBV2 and TRBJ2-5, with 14 bases aligning to TRBD2. This CDR3 has 16 amino acids. Unmatched junction bases numbered 7, after V lost 7 bases and J lost 3 bases. Germline V lookup: CDR1 SNHLY, CDR2 FYNNEI.

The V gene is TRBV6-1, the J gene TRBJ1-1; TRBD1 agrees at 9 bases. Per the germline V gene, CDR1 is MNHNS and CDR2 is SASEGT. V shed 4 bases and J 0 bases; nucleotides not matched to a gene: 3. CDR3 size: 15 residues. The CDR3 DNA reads TGTGCCAGCAGTGTTTGGACAGGGGTGAACACTGAAGCTTTCTTT. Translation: CASSVWTGVNTEAFF.

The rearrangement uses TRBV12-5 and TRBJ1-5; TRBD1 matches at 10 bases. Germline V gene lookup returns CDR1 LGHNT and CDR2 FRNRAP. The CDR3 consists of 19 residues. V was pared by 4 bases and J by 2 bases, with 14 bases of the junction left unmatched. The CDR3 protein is CASGYSSGTGVYGNQPQHF. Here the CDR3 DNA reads TGTGCTAGTGGTTACTCATCCGGGACAGGGGTGTATGGCAATCAGCCCCAGCATTTT.

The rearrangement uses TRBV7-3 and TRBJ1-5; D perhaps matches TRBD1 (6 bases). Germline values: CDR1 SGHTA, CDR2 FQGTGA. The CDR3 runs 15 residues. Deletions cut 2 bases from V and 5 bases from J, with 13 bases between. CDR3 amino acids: CASSLDGGADQPQHF. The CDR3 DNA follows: TGTGCCAGCAGCTTAGATGGGGGCGCGGATCAGCCCCAGCATTTT.

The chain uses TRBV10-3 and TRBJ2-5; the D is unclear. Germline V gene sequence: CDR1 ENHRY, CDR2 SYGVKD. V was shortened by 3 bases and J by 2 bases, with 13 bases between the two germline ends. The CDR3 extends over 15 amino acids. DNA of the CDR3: TGTGCCATCAGTGACTTCGGGTTATCTCAAGAGACCCAGTACTTC. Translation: CAISDFGLSQETQYF.

This chain's CDR3 is CASSFLAGGPETQYF. The CDR3 region has the DNA TGTGCCAGCAGCTTCCTAGCGGGGGGGCCGGAGACCCAGTACTTC. This sequence joins TRBV7-2 and TRBJ2-5; TRBD2 matches 12 bases. This CDR3 has 15 residues. Germline trimming cut 3 bases from V and 5 bases from J; bases unmatched to any gene: 4. Germline values: CDR1 SGHTA, CDR2 FQGNSA.